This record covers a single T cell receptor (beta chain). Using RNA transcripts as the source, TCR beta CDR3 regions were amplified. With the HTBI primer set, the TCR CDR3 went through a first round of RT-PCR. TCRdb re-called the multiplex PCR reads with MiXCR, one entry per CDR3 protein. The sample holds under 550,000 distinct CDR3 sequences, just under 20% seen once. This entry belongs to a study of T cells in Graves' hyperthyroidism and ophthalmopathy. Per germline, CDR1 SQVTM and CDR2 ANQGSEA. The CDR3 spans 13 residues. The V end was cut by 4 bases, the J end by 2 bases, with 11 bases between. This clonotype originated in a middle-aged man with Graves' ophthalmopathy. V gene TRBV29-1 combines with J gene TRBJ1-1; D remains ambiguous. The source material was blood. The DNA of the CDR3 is TGCAGCGTTGGCGACCGGCAAAACACTGAAGCTTTCTTT. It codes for CSVGDRQNTEAFF.